A selection of T cell receptor beta chains follows, all from one sample in a study of blood T cell repertoires in COVID-19. The method was immunoSEQ multiplex PCR; TCRdb's version includes in-frame clones alone and lacks a portion of them. The data contain roughly 300,000 clones, 70% to 90% of them singletons. Specimen: PBMCs or T cells enriched from blood (not recorded which). These receptors originate from a woman aged 30 to 39 who had recovered from COVID-19. The CDR3 runs from the conserved cysteine through the conserved F or W. Fields, in order: J gene, D gene, clone size, V gene, CDR3 DNA, CDR3 protein. The D gene is left open where the match is weak. Some rows mark clone size as missing; the rest say once, few, many or name a class of expanded clone.

j_call: TRBJ2-1; d_call: TRBD1; clone_size: NA; v_call: TRBV6-5; cdr3_nt: TGTGCCAGCAAGACCGGGACAGACTCCTACAATGAGCAGTTCTTC; cdr3_aa: CASKTGTDSYNEQFF
j_call: TRBJ1-5; d_call: NA; clone_size: NA; v_call: TRBV19; cdr3_nt: TGTGCCAGTAACCCAGGGTATAGCAATCAGCCCCAGCATTTT; cdr3_aa: CASNPGYSNQPQHF
j_call: TRBJ1-5; d_call: NA; clone_size: NA; v_call: TRBV4-1; cdr3_nt: TGCGCCAGCAGCCAGCAGGGTAGCAATCAGCCCCAGCATTTT; cdr3_aa: CASSQQGSNQPQHF
j_call: TRBJ1-6; d_call: TRBD1; clone_size: NA; v_call: TRBV5-5; cdr3_nt: TGTGCCAGCAGCTTACAGGGGATCAATTCACCCCTCCACTTT; cdr3_aa: CASSLQGINSPLHF
j_call: TRBJ1-1; d_call: NA; clone_size: NA; v_call: TRBV6-1; cdr3_nt: TGTGCCAGCAGTGAAGCTGGGAGGGCAACTGAAGCTTTCTTT; cdr3_aa: CASSEAGRATEAFF
j_call: TRBJ2-7; d_call: NA; clone_size: NA; v_call: TRBV7-2; cdr3_nt: TGTGCCAGCAGCTTAGTAGGCCAGGGGCGATACGAGCAGTACTTC; cdr3_aa: CASSLVGQGRYEQYF
j_call: TRBJ1-6; d_call: NA; clone_size: NA; v_call: TRBV5-5; cdr3_nt: TGTGCCAGCAGCTTGCTTAATTCACCCCTCCACTTT; cdr3_aa: CASSLLNSPLHF
j_call: TRBJ2-7; d_call: TRBD1; clone_size: NA; v_call: TRBV15; cdr3_nt: TGTGCCACCAGCAGAGAGTTCGGGACAGGGGAGGTTGGTGATACCTACGAGCAGTACTTC; cdr3_aa: CATSREFGTGEVGDTYEQYF
j_call: TRBJ1-5; d_call: NA; clone_size: few; v_call: TRBV5-6; cdr3_nt: TGTGCCAGCAGCGCTGGGGGGAAAATTCAGCCCCAGCATTTT; cdr3_aa: CASSAGGKIQPQHF
j_call: TRBJ1-2; d_call: NA; clone_size: NA; v_call: TRBV4-3; cdr3_nt: TGCGCCAGCAGCCAAGGGGGGCTTACTGGCTATGGCTACACCTTC; cdr3_aa: CASSQGGLTGYGYTF
j_call: TRBJ2-1; d_call: TRBD1; clone_size: NA; v_call: TRBV10-1; cdr3_nt: TGCGCCAGCAGCCGGACAGGAGACAATGAGCAGTTCTTC; cdr3_aa: CASSRTGDNEQFF
j_call: TRBJ2-1; d_call: TRBD1; clone_size: NA; v_call: TRBV28; cdr3_nt: TGTGCCAGCAGTCTACAGGGGGTGACCTACAATGAGCAGTTCTTC; cdr3_aa: CASSLQGVTYNEQFF
j_call: TRBJ1-6; d_call: NA; clone_size: NA; v_call: TRBV30; cdr3_nt: TGTGCCTGGAGTGAATCACAGGCGACCTATAATTCACCCCTCCACTTT; cdr3_aa: CAWSESQATYNSPLHF
j_call: TRBJ1-5; d_call: TRBD1; clone_size: NA; v_call: TRBV5-1; cdr3_nt: TGCGCCAGCAGCCCCGGGACAGGGGCTCTCAATCAGCCCCAGCATTTT; cdr3_aa: CASSPGTGALNQPQHF
j_call: TRBJ2-3; d_call: TRBD2; clone_size: NA; v_call: TRBV5-4; cdr3_nt: TGTGCCAGCAGCGGGACTAGCGGGGGCTACACAGATACGCAGTATTTT; cdr3_aa: CASSGTSGGYTDTQYF
j_call: TRBJ1-2; d_call: TRBD1; clone_size: NA; v_call: TRBV5-1; cdr3_nt: TGCGCCAGCAGCCCGGGACAGGCTTATCGCTACACCTTC; cdr3_aa: CASSPGQAYRYTF
j_call: TRBJ1-2; d_call: TRBD1; clone_size: NA; v_call: TRBV12-3/TRBV12-4; cdr3_nt: TGTGCCAGCAGGGCGGACAGGGGGTATGGCTACACCTTC; cdr3_aa: CASRADRGYGYTF
j_call: TRBJ2-2; d_call: NA; clone_size: NA; v_call: TRBV6-6; cdr3_nt: TGTGCCAGCAGGGACTTCGGGGGTGTGGACACCGGGGAGCTGTTTTTT; cdr3_aa: CASRDFGGVDTGELFF
j_call: TRBJ2-1; d_call: TRBD2; clone_size: NA; v_call: TRBV29-1; cdr3_nt: TGCAGCGTTGTACGGGACTATAACTACAATGAGCAGTTCTTC; cdr3_aa: CSVVRDYNYNEQFF
j_call: TRBJ2-7; d_call: TRBD2; clone_size: NA; v_call: TRBV18; cdr3_nt: TGTGCCAGCTCACCACGGGTTAGGGCTAGCGGGGGTCCACTCGAGCAGTACTTC; cdr3_aa: CASSPRVRASGGPLEQYF
j_call: TRBJ1-2; d_call: TRBD1; clone_size: NA; v_call: TRBV12-5; cdr3_nt: TGTGCTAGTGGGACAGGGGAAACGGCCTATGGCTACACCTTC; cdr3_aa: CASGTGETAYGYTF
j_call: TRBJ1-4; d_call: TRBD1; clone_size: NA; v_call: TRBV5-1; cdr3_nt: TGCGCCAGCAACAGGGGAACTAATGAAAAACTGTTTTTT; cdr3_aa: CASNRGTNEKLFF
j_call: TRBJ1-4; d_call: NA; clone_size: NA; v_call: TRBV30; cdr3_nt: TGTGCCTGGTGTCCCGCGGGGACTAATGAAAAACTGTTTTTT; cdr3_aa: CAWCPAGTNEKLFF
j_call: TRBJ1-5; d_call: TRBD1; clone_size: NA; v_call: TRBV6-1; cdr3_nt: TGTGCCAGCAGTGAAAACAGGGGGAAGGGTCAGCCCCAGCATTTT; cdr3_aa: CASSENRGKGQPQHF
j_call: TRBJ2-3; d_call: TRBD2; clone_size: NA; v_call: TRBV24-1; cdr3_nt: TGTGCCACCAGTGATTTGGGGGGGGGCACAGATACGCAGTATTTT; cdr3_aa: CATSDLGGGTDTQYF
j_call: TRBJ2-5; d_call: NA; clone_size: once; v_call: TRBV20-1; cdr3_nt: TGCAGTACCCTGGCGTTCGCGGACCAGTACTTC; cdr3_aa: CSTLAFADQYF